Following are 28 T cell receptor beta chains from one sample sequenced in a study of shared T cell receptors in the human thymus. Profiling relied on immunoSEQ multiplex PCR, and the TCRdb table lists in-frame clones only, not all of them. There are more than 550,000 clones in the sample; 70% to 90% occur only once, and roughly 0.01% lies in the top ten. The sample was also reused in another study, on human thymus T cells.

The material sequenced was thymocytes. All receptors derive from a girl under three years old with a congenital heart defect.

The J gene is TRBJ2-3, the V gene TRBV19; 7 bases match TRBD1. The germline CDR1 and CDR2 sequences are LNHDA and SQIVND (reference sequence). Losses at the gene ends were 3 bases for V and 6 bases for J; bases not matched to a gene: 12. This CDR3 spans 16 amino acids. DNA of the CDR3: TGTGCCAGTAGTATCAGGACAGGAGCACCCCCCGATACGCAGTATTTT. Protein sequence: CASSIRTGAPPDTQYF.

This clone was detected once. The J gene is TRBJ2-1, the V gene TRBV30; 11 nucleotides agree with TRBD2. The CDR3 loop spans 13 amino acids. Per germline, CDR1 GTSNPN and CDR2 SVGIG (reference sequence). Trimming cost V 3 bases and J 5 bases; bases outside gene matches: 0. The CDR3 loop reads CAWRTSGDNEQFF. The CDR3 nucleotides are TGTGCCTGGAGGACTAGCGGGGACAATGAGCAGTTCTTC.

This rearrangement joins TRBV2 to TRBJ2-1, with 13 bases lining up with TRBD2. V lost 3 bases to trimming and J lost 8 bases; unmatched junction nucleotides: 4. The germline CDR1 and CDR2 sequences are SNHLY and FYNNEI. The CDR3 contains 15 residues. CDR3 bases: TGTGCCAGCAGTGAGGGACTAGCGGGGTTGGATGAGCAGTTCTTC. Translation gives CASSEGLAGLDEQFF.

The gene calls are TRBV28 and TRBJ1-2; 10 bases are a match to TRBD1. This CDR3 comprises 16 residues. J was trimmed by 4 bases and V by 6 bases; bases with no gene match: 11. CDR1 is MDHEN and CDR2 is SYDVKM in the germline V gene. The CDR3 bases are TGTGCCAGCAGCCCTCCGGGACAGGGGATTAGCTATGGCTACACCTTC. The encoded protein is CASSPPGQGISYGYTF.

J is TRBJ2-3 and V is TRBV4-1; TRBD2 agrees at 9 bases. The CDR3 runs 18 residues. Germline CDR1 reads MGHRA; CDR2 reads YSYEKL. V shed 1 base, J shed 4 bases, and the junction held 12 bases outside the gene matches. The CDR3 bases are TGCGCCAGCAGCCAAGCCACCGGGACTAGCCAATTGTCAGATACGCAGTATTTT. The encoded protein is CASSQATGTSQLSDTQYF.

The chain links TRBV7-9 to TRBJ2-7; tentative D call: TRBD2 (5 bases). The CDR3 is 18 residues long. The germline V gene has CDR1 SEHNR and CDR2 FQNEAQ (reference sequence). V lost 4 bases, J lost 6 bases, and 28 bases lay in between. CDR3 in amino acids: CASSSVAPGSPAICEQYF. DNA of the CDR3: TGTGCCAGCAGCTCAGTGGCCCCGGGGAGCCCGGCTATCTGCGAGCAGTACTTC.

In DNA form, the CDR3 reads TGTGCCATCAGTGTCGGCCTAGCGGGGGCCACAGATACGCAGTATTTT. Translation gives CAISVGLAGATDTQYF. The gene calls are TRBV10-3 and TRBJ2-3; 10 nucleotides match TRBD2. V lost 4 bases to trimming and J lost 2 bases; unmatched junction nucleotides: 6. Germline V gives CDR1 ENHRY, CDR2 SYGVKD. The CDR3 has 16 residues.

The rearrangement joins TRBV7-9 to TRBJ1-4; D remains unclear. V was clipped by 1 base and J by 10 bases, with 13 bases between them. This CDR3 has 14 residues. Germline V gives CDR1 SEHNR, CDR2 FQNEAQ (reference sequence). CDR3 protein: CASSLEVEGGKLFF. In DNA, the CDR3 is TGTGCCAGCAGCTTAGAGGTGGAGGGTGGAAAACTGTTTTTT.

This chain connects TRBV7-9 to TRBJ1-1; no clear D gene. V was cut by 8 bases and J by 0 bases, with 4 bases left in between. Looked up from germline, CDR1 is SEHNR and CDR2 is FQNEAQ (reference sequence). The CDR3 totals 11 residues. The CDR3 coding sequence is TGTGCCAGCGGAGTGAACACTGAAGCTTTCTTT. It is translated as CASGVNTEAFF.

The V call is TRBV5-3, the J call TRBJ2-3; 8 bases are shared with TRBD2. TRBV5-3 is an ORF for which the function is uncertain. The CDR3 sequence is 16 residues long. The trim removed 0 bases at V and 6 bases at J, leaving 9 bases unmatched. CDR3 nucleotide sequence: TGTGCCAGAAGCTTGGGATCGAGCGGGGGAGGGGATACGCAGTATTTT. Translating gives CARSLGSSGGGDTQYF.

The V call is TRBV27, the J call TRBJ2-3; D might be TRBD1 (7 bases). CDR3 length: 23 amino acids. Germline V gives CDR1 MNHEY, CDR2 SMNVEV (reference sequence). V lost 0 bases and J 0 bases, leaving 31 bases between the germline ends. For the CDR3, the DNA is TGTGCCAGCAGTTTATCCCTTCCGCGGACTGGACAGGCGTGGGGGGCTAGCACAGATACGCAGTATTTT. Translation gives CASSLSLPRTGQAWGASTDTQYF.

V gene TRBV19 combines with J gene TRBJ1-5, with TRBD1 matching 7 bases. Germline lookup yields CDR1 LNHDA and CDR2 SQIVND (reference sequence). Trimming at V came to 5 bases and at J to 1 base, leaving 8 bases not matched to a gene. The CDR3 spans 16 residues. CDR3 in DNA: TGTGCCAGTAGTCCTACAGGGGTCCAAAGCAATCAGCCCCAGCATTTT. Translating gives CASSPTGVQSNQPQHF.

The chain links TRBV9 to TRBJ2-3; 9 bases agree with TRBD2. Germline-derived CDR1 and CDR2 are SGDLS and YYNGEE. The CDR3 extends over 18 amino acids. With V trimmed by 4 bases and J by 0 bases, 12 bases remained unmatched. The CDR3 coding sequence is TGTGCCAGCAGCACTAGGGCGGTAGCGGGGGCCAGCACAGATACGCAGTATTTT. Protein product: CASSTRAVAGASTDTQYF.

The chain joins TRBV7-9 to TRBJ1-3, with D tentatively TRBD1 (5 bases). The CDR3 is 15 residues long. The V end was cut by 2 bases, the J end by 0 bases, with 8 bases between. CDR1 and CDR2 from the germline V gene are SEHNR and FQNEAQ (reference sequence). The DNA for the CDR3 is TGTGCCAGCAGCTTATATGGGGCCTCTGGAAACACCATATATTTT. Residues: CASSLYGASGNTIYF. The full variable domain, in which reference TRBV7-9 and TRBJ1-3 provide the parts outside the CDR3, is DTGVSQNPRHKITKRGQNVTFRCDPISEHNRLYWYRQTLGQGPEFLTYFQNEAQLEKSRLLSDRFSAERPKGSFSTLEIQRTEQGDSAMYLCASSLYGASGNTIYFGEGSWLTVV.

This chain joins TRBV10-3 and TRBJ2-3, with 7 bases matching TRBD1. Germline loops: CDR1 ENHRY, CDR2 SYGVKD. V was clipped by 10 bases and J by 1 base; unmatched bases: 11. There are 15 residues in the CDR3. The CDR3 protein is CATYRGSRGTDTQYF. In nucleotides, the CDR3 is TGTGCCACCTACAGGGGCTCACGGGGCACAGATACGCAGTATTTT.

This chain joins TRBV6-1 and TRBJ1-5, with 7 bases identical to TRBD1. Germline CDR1 and CDR2: MNHNS and SASEGT. The CDR3 runs 14 residues. Trimming removed 6 bases from V and 6 bases from J; junction bases left unmatched: 8. Written as DNA, the CDR3 is TGTGCCAGCAGGGAACAGGGGATAAGTCAGCCCCAGCATTTT. Residues: CASREQGISQPQHF.

CDR3 nucleotide sequence: TGTGCAATGGGGGCAACGGCCAACGTCCTGACTTTC. It codes for CAMGATANVLTF. J is TRBJ2-6 and V is TRBV2; a weak D match, TRBD1 (6 bases). Germline CDR1 reads SNHLY; CDR2 reads FYNNEI. The CDR3 has 12 residues.

This sequence joins TRBV5-1 and TRBJ1-6; 8 nucleotides agree with TRBD1. With V trimmed by 0 bases and J by 5 bases, 7 bases remained unmatched. Germline CDR1 is SGHRS and CDR2 is YFSETQ. There are 17 residues in the CDR3. CDR3 residues: CASSLAGQGWNNSPLHF. The DNA for the CDR3 is TGCGCCAGCAGCTTGGCCGGACAGGGATGGAATAATTCACCCCTCCACTTT.

This clone was counted only a few times. CDR3 coding DNA: TGTGCCAGCAGTAATGACAGGGCCGACTCTGGAAACACCATATATTTT. Protein sequence: CASSNDRADSGNTIYF. The chain uses TRBV6-6 and TRBJ1-3; TRBD1 matches at 7 bases. This CDR3 is built from 16 residues. V lost 5 bases and J lost 0; bases outside the gene matches: 7. In germline, CDR1 is MNHNY, CDR2 SVGAGI (reference sequence).

This clone was counted a single time. This chain connects TRBV7-2 to TRBJ1-6; D is uncertain. Trimming removed 4 bases at V and 0 bases at J, with 10 bases between. This CDR3 comprises 16 residues. Germline assignment: CDR1 SGHTA and CDR2 FQGNSA. The CDR3 reads CASSSRGSSYNSPLHF. CDR3 in DNA: TGTGCCAGCAGCTCCCGGGGTAGCTCCTATAATTCACCCCTCCACTTT.

This chain joins TRBV6-1 and TRBJ1-2, with TRBD1 matching over 8 bases. The germline V gene has CDR1 MNHNS and CDR2 SASEGT. Trimming at V came to 5 bases and at J to 4 bases, leaving 9 bases not matched to a gene. The CDR3 sequence is 15 residues long. The CDR3 is CASSLTQGGIYGYTF. CDR3 nucleotides: TGTGCCAGCAGTTTAACACAGGGGGGAATCTATGGCTACACCTTC.

The rearrangement links TRBV7-9 to TRBJ1-4; no clear D. CDR1 and CDR2 from the germline V gene are SEHNR and FQNEAQ (reference sequence). CDR3 length: 18 residues. Trimming left V 4 bases short and J 6 bases short, with 24 bases between. The CDR3 loop reads CASSSTAGLKLRDEKLFF. For the CDR3, the DNA is TGTGCCAGCAGCTCCACGGCGGGGTTGAAGCTACGAGATGAAAAACTGTTTTTT.

J is TRBJ1-1 and V is TRBV7-6, with TRBD1 identical over 8 bases. CDR1 is SGHVS and CDR2 is FNYEAQ in the germline V gene. V was clipped by 0 bases and J by 6 bases; unmatched bases: 6. The CDR3 length is 15 residues. CDR3 residues: CASSLADREVSEAFF. The CDR3 bases are TGTGCCAGCAGCTTAGCGGACAGGGAGGTCTCTGAAGCTTTCTTT.

The V and J genes are TRBV7-9 and TRBJ1-4; D may be TRBD1 (5 bases). The CDR3 totals 14 residues. Germline V gene lookup returns CDR1 SEHNR and CDR2 FQNEAQ (reference sequence). Trimming removed 5 bases at V and 8 bases at J, with 15 bases between. This CDR3 reads CASSARGVEEKLFF. CDR3 nucleotides: TGTGCCAGCAGCGCCCGGGGGGTTGAAGAAAAACTGTTTTTT.

This chain connects TRBV6-1 to TRBJ1-5; a weak D match, TRBD1 (6 bases). This CDR3 spans 19 amino acids. Germline values: CDR1 MNHNS, CDR2 SASEGT. V dropped 0 bases and J dropped 6 bases, with 24 bases sitting between them. The CDR3 DNA reads as TGTGCCAGCAGTGAAGCTCAAGAAATAAACAGGGTACGCGGTCAGCCCCAGCATTTT. The encoded protein is CASSEAQEINRVRGQPQHF.

The rearrangement uses TRBV7-2 and TRBJ2-7; 9 bases align to TRBD1. Germline V gene sequence: CDR1 SGHTA, CDR2 FQGNSA. The J segment lost 4 bases and the V segment lost 2 bases, leaving 6 bases of the junction unmatched. The CDR3 is 15 amino acids. CDR3: CASSLRTGVRYEQYF. CDR3 DNA: TGTGCCAGCAGCTTACGGACAGGGGTGAGGTACGAGCAGTACTTC.

The chain links TRBV2 to TRBJ2-1; 9 bases are a match to TRBD1. The V gene's germline CDR1 is SNHLY and CDR2 FYNNEI. V shed 5 bases and J 2 bases; nucleotides not matched to a gene: 4. The CDR3 consists of 15 residues. Written as DNA, the CDR3 is TGTGCCAGCAGTTCCACAGGGGGCCCCTACAATGAGCAGTTCTTC. Residues: CASSSTGGPYNEQFF.

This clone showed up just a few times. The chain couples TRBV6-1 to TRBJ1-1; TRBD1 is a possible D gene (6 bases). The CDR3 runs 14 residues. Germline CDR1 and CDR2: MNHNS and SASEGT. The V end lost 5 bases, the J end lost 8 bases, and 18 bases lay between the germline ends. DNA for the CDR3: TGTGCCAGCAGTACGGACAGAATCACTAGAGAAGCTTTCTTT. It specifies CASSTDRITREAFF.